This TCR beta chain comes out of a study of blood T cell repertoires in COVID-19. Study background: Acute-phase and convalescent COVID-19 samples originated in the United States, Italy and Spain. PBMCs, B-cell-depleted T cells, or T cells provided the cDNA or gDNA that made up the material.

Germline V gene lookup returns CDR1 SGHNT and CDR2 YYREEE (reference sequence). The CDR3 is 14 amino acids. V lost 4 bases and J 5 bases, leaving 15 bases between the germline ends. Only in-frame clones appear in the TCRdb table, and some are missing; sequencing was by immunoSEQ multiplex PCR. The table has some 170,000 clones, more than 80% seen once. This TCR derives from a woman aged 55-75 years with acute or convalescent COVID-19. The chain uses TRBV5-4 and TRBJ1-1; a weak D match, TRBD1 (6 bases). The sequenced material came from peripheral blood. CDR3 sequence reads: CASSDVQGITEAFF. CDR3 nucleotides: TGTGCCAGCAGCGACGTACAGGGAATAACTGAAGCTTTCTTT.